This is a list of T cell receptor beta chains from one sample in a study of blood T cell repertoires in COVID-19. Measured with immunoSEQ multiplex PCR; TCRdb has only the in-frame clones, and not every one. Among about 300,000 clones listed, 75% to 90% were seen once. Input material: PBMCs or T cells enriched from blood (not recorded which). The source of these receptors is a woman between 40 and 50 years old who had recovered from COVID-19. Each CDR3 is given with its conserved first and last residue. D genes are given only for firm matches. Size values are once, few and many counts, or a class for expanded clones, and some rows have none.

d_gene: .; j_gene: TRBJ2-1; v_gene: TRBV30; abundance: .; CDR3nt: TGTGCCTGGAGCCTAACCTCTAGCGTTCCCCTTTACAATGAGCAGTTCTTC; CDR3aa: CAWSLTSSVPLYNEQFF
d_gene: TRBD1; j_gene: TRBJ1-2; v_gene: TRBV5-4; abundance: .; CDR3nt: TGTGCCAGCAGCTTTGACAGGGGGCGTTGGGGCTACACCTTC; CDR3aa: CASSFDRGRWGYTF
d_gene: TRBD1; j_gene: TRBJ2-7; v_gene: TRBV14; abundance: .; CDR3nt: TGTGCCAGCAGCCAAGATAGGCGACAGGGGAACGAGCAGTACTTC; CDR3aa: CASSQDRRQGNEQYF
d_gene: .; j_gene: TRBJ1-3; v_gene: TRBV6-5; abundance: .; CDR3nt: TGTGCCAGCAGCCCCCCGGGAGCCGGAAACACCATATATTTT; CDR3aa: CASSPPGAGNTIYF
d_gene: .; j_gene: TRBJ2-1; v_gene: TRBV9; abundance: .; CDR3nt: TGTGCCAGCAGCACATTTGGGGGCACCAACAATGAGCAGTTCTTC; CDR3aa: CASSTFGGTNNEQFF
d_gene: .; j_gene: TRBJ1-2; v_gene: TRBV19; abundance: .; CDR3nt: TGTGCCAGTAGTCCGGGGAGCCCGGGTCTTAACTATGGCTACACCTTC; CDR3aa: CASSPGSPGLNYGYTF
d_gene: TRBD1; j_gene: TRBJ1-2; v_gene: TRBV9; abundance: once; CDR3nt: TGTGCCAGCAGCGAAACAGGGGCCGCGTTGAGAGCGGTCTTC; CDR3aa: CASSETGAALRAVF
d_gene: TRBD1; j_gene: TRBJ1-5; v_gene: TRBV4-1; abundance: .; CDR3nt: TGCGCCAGCAGCCAAGATATGTACGGACAGGGGGCTAAGGGCAATCAGCCCCAGCATTTT; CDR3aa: CASSQDMYGQGAKGNQPQHF
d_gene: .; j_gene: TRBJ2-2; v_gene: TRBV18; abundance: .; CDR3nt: TGTGCCAGCTCACCAAAGGGGTTGGACACCGGGGAGCTGTTTTTT; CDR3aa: CASSPKGLDTGELFF
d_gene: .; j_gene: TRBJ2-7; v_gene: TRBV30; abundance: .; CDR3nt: TGTGCCTGGAGTGTACTAGGCGAGCAGTACTTC; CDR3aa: CAWSVLGEQYF
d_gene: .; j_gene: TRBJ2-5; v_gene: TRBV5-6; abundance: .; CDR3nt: TGTGCCAGCAGCTTGCGGTTCGGGAAAGAGACCCAGTACTTC; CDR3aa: CASSLRFGKETQYF
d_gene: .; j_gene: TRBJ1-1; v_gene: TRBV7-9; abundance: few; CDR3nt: TGTGCCAGCAGCTTAGAGGTTGAGGGTGAAGCTTTCTTT; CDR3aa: CASSLEVEGEAFF
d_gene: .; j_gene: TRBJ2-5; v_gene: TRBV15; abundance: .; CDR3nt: TGTGCCACCAGCGGAAGGGGGGGGGAGACCCAGTACTTC; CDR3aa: CATSGRGGETQYF
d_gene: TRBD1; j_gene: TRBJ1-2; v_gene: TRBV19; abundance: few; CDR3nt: TGTGCCAGTAGTCCCCGGGACAGTTCGCCCTATGGCTACACCTTC; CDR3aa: CASSPRDSSPYGYTF
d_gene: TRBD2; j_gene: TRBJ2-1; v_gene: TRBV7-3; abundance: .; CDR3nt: TGTGCCAGCAGCTTAAGCCCGGGAGGAAGCTCCTACAATGAGCAGTTCTTC; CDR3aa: CASSLSPGGSSYNEQFF
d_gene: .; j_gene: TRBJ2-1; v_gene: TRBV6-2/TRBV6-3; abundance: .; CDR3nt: TGTGCCAGCAGTTACCGGGGACTGCCTTACAATGAGCAGTTCTTC; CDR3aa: CASSYRGLPYNEQFF
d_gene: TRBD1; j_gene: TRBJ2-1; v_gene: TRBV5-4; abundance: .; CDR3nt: TGTGCCAGCAGGTCCGGGACAGGGCAGTTCTTC; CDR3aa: CASRSGTGQFF
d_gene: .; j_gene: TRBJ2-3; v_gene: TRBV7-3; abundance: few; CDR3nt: TGTGCCAGCAGCCCAAACACAAATTCAGATACGCAGTATTTT; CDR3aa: CASSPNTNSDTQYF
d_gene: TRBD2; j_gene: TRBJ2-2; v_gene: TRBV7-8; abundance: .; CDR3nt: TGTGCCAGCAGCTTAGTAGGGACTAGCGGATACACTAACACCGGGGAGCTGTTTTTT; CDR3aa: CASSLVGTSGYTNTGELFF
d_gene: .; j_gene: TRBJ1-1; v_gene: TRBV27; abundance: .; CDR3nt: TGTGCCAGCATGAGGGGAGGGAGTATGAACACTGAAGCTTTCTTT; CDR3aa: CASMRGGSMNTEAFF
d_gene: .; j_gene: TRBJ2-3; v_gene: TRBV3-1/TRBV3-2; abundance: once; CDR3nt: TGTGCCAGCAGCCAAGATGGGTGGGGGCCCGTCACAGATACGCAGTATTTT; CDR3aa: CASSQDGWGPVTDTQYF
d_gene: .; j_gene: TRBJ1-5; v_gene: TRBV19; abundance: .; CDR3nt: TGTGCCAGTCGTATAGATTATAGCAATCAGCCCCAGCATTTT; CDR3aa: CASRIDYSNQPQHF
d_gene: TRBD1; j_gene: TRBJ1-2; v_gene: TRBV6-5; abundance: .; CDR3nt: TGTGCCAGTTACGGACAGGGGAAGGGTGGCTACACCTTC; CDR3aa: CASYGQGKGGYTF
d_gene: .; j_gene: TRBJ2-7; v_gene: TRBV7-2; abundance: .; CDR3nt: TGTGCCAGCAGCCCCACCAGGAACTCCGAGCAGTACTTC; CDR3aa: CASSPTRNSEQYF
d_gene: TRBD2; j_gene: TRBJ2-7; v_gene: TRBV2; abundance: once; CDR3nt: TGTGCCAGCAGCCAGAGGGTGGGCGGGGGCTCCTACGAGCAGTACTTC; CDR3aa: CASSQRVGGGSYEQYF
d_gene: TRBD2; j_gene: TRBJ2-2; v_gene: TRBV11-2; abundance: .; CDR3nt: TGTGCCAGCAGCCCGAACCTAGCGGGGAACACCGGGGAGCTGTTTTTT; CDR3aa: CASSPNLAGNTGELFF
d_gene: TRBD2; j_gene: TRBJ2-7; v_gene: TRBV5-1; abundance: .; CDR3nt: TGCGCCAGCAGCTTGGAACTAGCGGGCGACGAGCAGTACTTC; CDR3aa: CASSLELAGDEQYF
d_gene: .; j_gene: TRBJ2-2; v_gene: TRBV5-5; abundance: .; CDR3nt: TGTGCCAGCAGCTTGTTTTTAACAATGAACACCGGGGAGCTGTTTTTT; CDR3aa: CASSLFLTMNTGELFF
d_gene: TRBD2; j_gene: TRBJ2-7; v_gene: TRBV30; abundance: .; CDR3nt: TGTGCCGGGTCGGGGGCTAGCGGGAGCTACGAGCAGTACTTC; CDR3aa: CAGSGASGSYEQYF
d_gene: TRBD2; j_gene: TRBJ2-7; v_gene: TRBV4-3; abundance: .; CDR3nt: TGCGCCAGCAGCCCTCTACCCTTCGGACTAGCGGGGACCCTCGAGCAGTACTTC; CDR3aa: CASSPLPFGLAGTLEQYF
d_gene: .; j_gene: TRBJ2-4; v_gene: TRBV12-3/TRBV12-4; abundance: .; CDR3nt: TGTGCCAGCAGTTTATGGGGGCAAAACATTCAGTACTTC; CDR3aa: CASSLWGQNIQYF
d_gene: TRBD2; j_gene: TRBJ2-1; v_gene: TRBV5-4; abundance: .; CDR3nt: TGTGCCAGCAGCTTGGGAGCGGGAAGGGGAACCTACAATGAGCAGTTCTTC; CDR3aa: CASSLGAGRGTYNEQFF
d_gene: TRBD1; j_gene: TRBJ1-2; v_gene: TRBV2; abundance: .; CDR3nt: TGTGCCAGCAACCTCCCTCCCCAGACAGGGGGCTATGGCTACACCTTC; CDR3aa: CASNLPPQTGGYGYTF
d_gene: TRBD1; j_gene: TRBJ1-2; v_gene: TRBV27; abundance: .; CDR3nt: TGTGCCAGCAGTTCATCCCCGGGACAGGGCCTCTATGGCTACACCTTC; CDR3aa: CASSSSPGQGLYGYTF
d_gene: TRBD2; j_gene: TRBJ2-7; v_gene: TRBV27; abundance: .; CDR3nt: TGTGCCAGCAGTGGGACTAGCGCAACCTACGAGCAGTACTTC; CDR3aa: CASSGTSATYEQYF
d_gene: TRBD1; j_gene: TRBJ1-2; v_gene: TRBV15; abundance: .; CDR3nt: TGTGCCACCAGCAGCTTGCAGGGGGGATATGGCTACACCTTC; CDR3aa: CATSSLQGGYGYTF
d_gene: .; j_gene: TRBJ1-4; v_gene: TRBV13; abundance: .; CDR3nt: TGTGCCAGCAGCTCCCGCGGGGGGCCGAATGAAAAACTGTTTTTT; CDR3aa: CASSSRGGPNEKLFF
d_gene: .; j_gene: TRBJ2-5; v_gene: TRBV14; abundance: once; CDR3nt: TGTGCCAGCAGCCAAGGTGGGCACTCTCGAGAGACCCAGTACTTC; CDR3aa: CASSQGGHSRETQYF
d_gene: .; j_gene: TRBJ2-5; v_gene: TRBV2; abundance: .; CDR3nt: TGTGCCAGCATAGGGGCCCGGAGAGCCCAGTACTTC; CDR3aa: CASIGARRAQYF
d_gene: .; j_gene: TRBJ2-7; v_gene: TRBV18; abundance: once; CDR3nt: TGTGCCAGCTCACTAGGACAATATCTCGAGCAGTACTTC; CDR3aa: CASSLGQYLEQYF
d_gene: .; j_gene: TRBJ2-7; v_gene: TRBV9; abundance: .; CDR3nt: TGTGCCAGCAGCGTAGGGGGACTCGCGTCCTACGAGCAGTACTTC; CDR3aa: CASSVGGLASYEQYF
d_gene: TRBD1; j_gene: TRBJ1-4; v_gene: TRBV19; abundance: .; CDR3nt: TGTGCCAGCCAGGGGGCGCCTCAGGAAAAACTGTTTTTT; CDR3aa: CASQGAPQEKLFF
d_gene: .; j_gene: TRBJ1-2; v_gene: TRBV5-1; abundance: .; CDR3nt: TGCGCCAGCAGCGCGGGAGCCGGCTACACCTTC; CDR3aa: CASSAGAGYTF
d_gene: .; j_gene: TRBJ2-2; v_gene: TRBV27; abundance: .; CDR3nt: TGTGCCAGCAGTTTATCGGCAGGGTATAGCACCGGGGAGCTGTTTTTT; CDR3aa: CASSLSAGYSTGELFF
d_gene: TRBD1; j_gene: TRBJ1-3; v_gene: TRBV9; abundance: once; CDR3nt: TGTGCCAGCAGCGCCTTAGGACAGGGTTTAACTGGAAACACCATATATTTT; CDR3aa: CASSALGQGLTGNTIYF
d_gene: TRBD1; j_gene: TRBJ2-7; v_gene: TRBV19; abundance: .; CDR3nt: TGTGCCAGTAGTCCTGGGACAGGAGCCACCTACGAGCAGTACTTC; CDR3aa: CASSPGTGATYEQYF
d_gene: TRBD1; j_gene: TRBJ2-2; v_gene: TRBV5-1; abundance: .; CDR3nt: TGCGCCAGCAGCTTTCGGACAGGGAACACCGGGGAGCTGTTTTTT; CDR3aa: CASSFRTGNTGELFF
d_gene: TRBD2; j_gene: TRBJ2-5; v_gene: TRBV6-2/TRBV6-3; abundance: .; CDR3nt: TGTGCCAGCAGCTCAGGGGGACTAGCGGGGCGTCAAGAGACCCAGTACTTC; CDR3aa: CASSSGGLAGRQETQYF
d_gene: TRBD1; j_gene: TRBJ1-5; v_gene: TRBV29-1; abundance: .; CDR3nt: TGCAGCGTTGCAGGGACAGGGGGGCAGCCCCAGCATTTT; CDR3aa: CSVAGTGGQPQHF
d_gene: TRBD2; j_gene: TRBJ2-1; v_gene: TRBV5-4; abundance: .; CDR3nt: TGTGCCAGCAGCTCCCTCGAGGGAGGCGGGGGCTACAATGAGCAGTTCTTC; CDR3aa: CASSSLEGGGGYNEQFF
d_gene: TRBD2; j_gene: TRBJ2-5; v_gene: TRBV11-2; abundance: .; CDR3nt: TGTGCCAGCAGCCGAAGGGGGCCTAGCGGGAGTGTTCCAGAGACCCAGTACTTC; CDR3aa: CASSRRGPSGSVPETQYF
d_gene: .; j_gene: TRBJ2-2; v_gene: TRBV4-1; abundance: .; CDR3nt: TGCGCCAGCAGACACCGACAGACCGCGCTCACCGGGGAGCTGTTTTTT; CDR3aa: CASRHRQTALTGELFF
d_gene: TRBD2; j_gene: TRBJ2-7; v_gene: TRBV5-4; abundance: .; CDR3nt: TGTGCCAGCAGCCCCCCCGGGACTAGTTCTAACGAGCAGTACTTC; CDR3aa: CASSPPGTSSNEQYF